Below are 8 T cell receptor beta chains sequenced from a single sample in a study of CD8+ T cells in alopecia areata. In each case, RNA was isolated and then reverse transcribed into cDNA as the sequencing template. The table came from immunoSEQ multiplex PCR; TCRdb's copy has only in-frame clones and leaves some out. The record shows 90,000 to 130,000 clones for this sample, with no singletons present. Sequenced input: lesional skin. These TCRs come from a C3H/HeJ mouse with alopecia areata. This line is of MHC haplotype H2-k.

On this clone: Any gene name here is a mouse gene name. The sequenced fragment ends 4 residues before the CDR3 boundary, so the rest is inferred from the germline J gene. This chain uses TRBV13-3 with TRBJ2-3; TRBD1 might be the D (6 bases). Germline values: CDR1 NNHDY, CDR2 SYVADS. The CDR3 contains 15 residues. The V and J ends lost 5 bases and 0 bases respectively, with 13 bases between them. CDR3 DNA, as far as it was read: TGTGCCAGCAGCCTCCGGGACACAAGTGCAGAA. It is translated as CASSLRDTSAE. The entire CDR3 protein is CASSLRDTSAETLYF.

This clone has a handful of counts. Mouse germline and gene names are used. The CDR3 end falls 4 residues outside the read, so it is completed with the germline J gene. This chain connects TRBV19 to TRBJ1-1; possible D gene TRBD1, 5 bases. Germline-derived CDR1 and CDR2 are FNHDT and SITEND (reference sequence). The CDR3 extends over 14 amino acids. CDR3 bases read: TGTGCCAGCAGTATAAGACTGGGGGGTGGA. It yields the protein CASSIRLGGG. The entire CDR3 protein reads CASSIRLGGGEVFF.

This clone was observed a few times. Gene and germline names: mouse. The read halts 4 residues ahead of the CDR3 end, with the missing end drawn from the germline J gene. The chain couples TRBV19 to TRBJ1-4, with TRBD1 as a possible D gene (6 bases). V lost 5 bases to trimming and J lost 1 base, with 12 bases between them. CDR3 length: 15 residues. The germline gives CDR1 FNHDT, CDR2 SITEND (reference sequence). The DNA read from the CDR3 is TGTGCCAGCAGGGACAGTGGCCATTCCAACGAA. Translation: CASRDSGHSNE. The full-length CDR3 reads as CASRDSGHSNERLFF.

In this sample, this clone turned up a few times. Gene names and germline match the mouse. The CDR3 end is not reached by the read, which stops 4 residues before it; the germline J gene fills it in. The rearrangement links TRBV19 to TRBJ1-1; D gene ambiguous. Germline CDR1 reads FNHDT; CDR2 reads SITEND (reference sequence). The CDR3 extends over 14 amino acids. V was pared by 2 bases and J by 0 bases, with 8 bases between. CDR3 protein: CASSIPWANTEVFF. The covered CDR3 bases are TGTGCCAGCAGTATTCCTTGGGCAAACACA.

Points on this clone: Gene names are the mouse ones. The CDR3 extends 4 residues past the end of the read, so its final part is completed from the germline J gene. The genes are TRBV13-3 and TRBJ2-7; weak D call: TRBD1 (5 bases). Per germline, CDR1 NNHDY and CDR2 SYVADS. V shed 6 bases and J shed 2 bases, with 12 bases lying between them. CDR3 length: 13 amino acids. The CDR3 is CASTTAQTYEQYF. Partial CDR3 DNA: TGTGCCAGCACGACAGCCCAAACCTAT.

About this clone itself: Gene names refer to mouse genes. CDR3 loop: CASSANQGAEQFF. The covered CDR3 bases are TGTGCCAGCAGTGCTAATCAGGGAGCT. The genes are TRBV13-3 and TRBJ2-1; TRBD1 is a possible D gene (5 bases). The read ends 4 residues early relative to the CDR3; the germline J gene fills the gap. This CDR3 has 13 residues. The germline V gene has CDR1 NNHDY and CDR2 SYVADS.

This clone has more than one count but fewer than ten. Gene names refer to mouse genes. The read terminates 4 residues ahead of where the CDR3 ends, so the germline J gene completes it. V is TRBV1 and J is TRBJ2-2; D perhaps matches TRBD1 (6 bases). The CDR3 has 16 amino acids. Trimming removed 0 bases at V and 2 bases at J, with 10 bases between. In germline, CDR1 is NSQYPW, CDR2 LRSPGD (reference sequence). The sequenced CDR3 bases are TGCACCTGCAGTGCAGATTTCAGGGGTAACACCGGG. Protein sequence: CTCSADFRGNTG. The full CDR3 is CTCSADFRGNTGQLYF.

The table lists this clone with a few counts. Mouse gene names apply. The same CDR3 can be traced to other DNA sequences in this sample. CDR3 DNA, as far as it was read: TGCACCTGCAGTGGGAGGGACTGGGGCTATGCT. This codes for CTCSGRDWGYA. The whole CDR3 sequence reads CTCSGRDWGYAEQFF. The chain recombines TRBV1 with TRBJ2-1; 10 positions match TRBD2. The read halts 4 residues ahead of the CDR3 end, with the missing end drawn from the germline J gene. The V gene end was trimmed by 4 bases and the J gene end by 3 bases; junction bases not matched to a gene: 3. This CDR3 has 15 residues. Germline-derived CDR1 and CDR2 are NSQYPW and LRSPGD (reference sequence).